This TCR beta chain was observed in a study of neurological immune-mediated disorders. Synthesis of cDNA was accomplished via 5'RACE employing 10-nucleotide random UMIs. Over 160 million TCR-beta sequences from 15-18 subjects were obtained in each sequencing run. TCRdb passed the 5' RACE reads through MiXCR, listing each CDR3 protein once. Among tens of thousands of distinct CDR3 sequences listed, about 9.3% were seen once. Many counts were recorded for this clonotype. The CDR3 has 14 amino acids. Germline CDR1 reads SEHNR; CDR2 reads FQNEAQ (reference sequence). Trimming removed 6 bases at V and 1 base at J, with 10 bases between.

The sample was PBMCs. The clonotype was recovered from a man in his 70s with HTLV-1-associated myelopathy (HAM/TSP). The chain couples TRBV7-9 to TRBJ1-5; perhaps TRBD1 as D (5 bases). The DNA of the CDR3 is TGTGCCAGCAGGTCAGGGCAGAGCAATCAGCCCCAGCATTTT. It specifies CASRSGQSNQPQHF.